Shown below are 32 T cell receptor beta chains from a single sample sequenced in a study of immune evolution from preneoplasia to lung adenocarcinoma. Method: immunoSEQ multiplex PCR; TCRdb's copy keeps in-frame clones and lacks some. Of some 15,000 clones listed, about 80% are singletons. The sequenced sample consisted of FFPE minimally invasive lung adenocarcinoma tissue. These receptors came from an older person with lung adenocarcinoma.

The V gene is TRBV11-3, the J gene TRBJ1-1; D gene ambiguous. The length of the CDR3 is 13 residues. In germline, CDR1 is SGHNT, CDR2 YENEEA. Trimming removed 4 bases from V and 1 base from J, with 7 bases in between. Here the CDR3 DNA reads TGTGCCAGCAGCTCAACACCGAACACTGAAGCTTTCTTT. Its translation: CASSSTPNTEAFF.

This clone was observed a few times. The genes are TRBV28 and TRBJ2-2, with no clear D. The CDR3 contains 15 residues. V lost 3 bases and J 1 base, leaving 9 bases between the germline ends. CDR1 MDHEN and CDR2 SYDVKM come from the germline V gene. CDR3 bases: TGTGCCAGCAGTTTCAATATAGGGAACACCGGGGAGCTGTTTTTT. It yields the protein CASSFNIGNTGELFF.

The CDR3 DNA reads TGTGCCAGCAGGGGGACAGGGTCCTACGAGCAGTACTTC. Its translation: CASRGTGSYEQYF. This chain joins TRBV2 and TRBJ2-7, with 9 bases lining up with TRBD1. After removal of 6 bases from V and 1 base from J, the junction contained 1 base not matched to a gene. CDR1 and CDR2 from the germline V gene are SNHLY and FYNNEI. The CDR3 has 13 amino acids.

The rearrangement links TRBV28 to TRBJ1-2, with D perhaps TRBD1 (5 bases). The CDR3 is made up of 16 amino acids. Trimming cost V 6 bases and J 5 bases, with 22 bases left between them. The V gene's germline CDR1 is MDHEN and CDR2 SYDVKM. CDR3 protein: CASSPPGGGFGYGYTF. Here the CDR3 DNA reads TGTGCCAGCAGCCCCCCCGGGGGAGGATTTGGGTATGGCTACACCTTC.

The chain combines TRBV19 with TRBJ1-6; D not resolved. In germline, CDR1 is LNHDA, CDR2 SQIVND (reference sequence). This CDR3 contains 12 residues. Trimming removed 6 bases at V and 7 bases at J, with 7 bases between. The CDR3 DNA sequence: TGTGCCAGTAGGCAGCGGAATTCACCCCTCCACTTT. Translation gives CASRQRNSPLHF.

The genes are TRBV7-3 and TRBJ2-3, with TRBD2 matching over 14 bases. Per the germline V gene, CDR1 is SGHTA and CDR2 is FQGTGA. CDR3 length: 16 residues. The V segment lost 5 bases and the J segment 4 bases; nucleotides outside the gene matches: 5. CDR3 in amino acids: CASSPAGLAGADTQYF. CDR3 DNA: TGTGCCAGCAGCCCGGCGGGACTAGCGGGAGCAGATACGCAGTATTTT.

The chain links TRBV15 to TRBJ1-2; D unclear. The V end lost 0 bases, the J end lost 5 bases, and 13 bases lay between the germline ends. The CDR3 runs to 15 residues. Looked up from germline, CDR1 is LNHNV and CDR2 is YYDKDF (reference sequence). The CDR3 here is CATSRDRKKNYGYTF. The CDR3 DNA is TGTGCCACCAGCAGAGATCGTAAGAAAAATTATGGCTACACCTTC.

The chain recombines TRBV9 with TRBJ2-1; TRBD2 matches at 7 bases. There are 16 residues in the CDR3. Germline V lookup: CDR1 SGDLS, CDR2 YYNGEE. The ends lost 3 bases at V and 12 bases at J; junction bases unmatched: 18. The CDR3 reads CASSAPEVPPGGWQFF. The CDR3 coding sequence is TGTGCCAGCAGCGCCCCTGAGGTCCCCCCCGGGGGGTGGCAGTTCTTC.

The count of this clone is one. V gene TRBV15 combines with J gene TRBJ2-7, with D perhaps being TRBD1 or TRBD2 (6 bases each). This CDR3 comprises 16 residues. Germline CDR1 reads LNHNV; CDR2 reads YYDKDF (reference sequence). V was clipped by 0 bases and J by 7 bases, with 19 bases between them. The CDR3, as DNA: TGTGCCACCAGCAGAGATCTATGGGGGGCGCTTGGGGAGCAGTACTTC. Residues: CATSRDLWGALGEQYF.

V is TRBV28 and J is TRBJ1-2; unclear D gene. Germline V gene data show CDR1 as MDHEN and CDR2 as SYDVKM. Trimming shortened V by 6 bases and J by 5 bases, and 10 bases separated the two germline ends. The CDR3 sequence is 12 residues long. The CDR3 DNA reads as TGTGCCAGCAGCCCAGAATTTTATGGCTACACCTTC. Protein: CASSPEFYGYTF.

The genes are TRBV11-2 and TRBJ2-3; the D gene is possibly TRBD1 (7 bases). Germline V lookup: CDR1 SGHAT, CDR2 FQNNGV. The CDR3 runs 16 residues. V lost 5 bases to trimming and J lost 0 bases, with 15 bases between them. The CDR3 loop is CASSPTGDSSTDTQYF. The CDR3 DNA reads TGTGCCAGCAGCCCAACAGGGGACTCTAGCACAGATACGCAGTATTTT.

V and J are TRBV5-6 and TRBJ1-2; D not certain. The CDR3 length is 15 residues. Trimming removed 1 base at V and 4 bases at J, with 14 bases between. Germline V lookup: CDR1 SGHDT, CDR2 YYEEEE. CDR3 sequence reads: CASSLSGQVIYGYTF. CDR3 nucleotides: TGTGCCAGCAGCTTGTCCGGGCAGGTAATCTATGGCTACACCTTC.

CDR3 DNA sequence: TGTGCCAGTGCGACAGGGGGGTTGTCCTACGAGCAGTACTTC. Protein: CASATGGLSYEQYF. The J gene is TRBJ2-7, the V gene TRBV19, with 9 bases that match TRBD1. CDR3 length equals 14 residues. Trimming at V came to 8 bases and at J to 1 base, leaving 6 bases not matched to a gene. Germline lookup yields CDR1 LNHDA and CDR2 SQIVND (reference sequence).

The chain links TRBV13 to TRBJ2-5; 12 nucleotides line up with TRBD2. The CDR3 runs to 16 residues. The trim removed 5 bases at V and 0 bases at J, leaving 4 bases unmatched. CDR1 and CDR2 from the germline V gene are PRHDT and FYEKMQ (reference sequence). CDR3 bases: TGTGCCAGCAGCCCCCTAGCGGGGGGGTACCAAGAGACCCAGTACTTC. This translates into CASSPLAGGYQETQYF.

The J gene is TRBJ2-6, the V gene TRBV6-1; D might be TRBD2 (6 bases). The length of the CDR3 is 18 residues. Trimming pared 1 base from V and 2 bases from J, leaving 15 bases between. Germline CDR1 reads MNHNS; CDR2 reads SASEGT. The CDR3 reads CASSEDFGGEAGANVLTF. As DNA, the CDR3 is TGTGCCAGCAGTGAAGATTTCGGCGGGGAAGCTGGGGCCAACGTCCTGACTTTC.

This sequence joins TRBV18 and TRBJ1-5; the D is unclear. V shed 4 bases and J shed 1 base, with 5 bases lying between them. CDR1 KGHSH and CDR2 LQKENI come from the germline V gene. The CDR3 length is 13 residues. The chain's CDR3 is CASSLASNQPQHF. DNA of the CDR3: TGTGCCAGCTCACTGGCGAGCAATCAGCCCCAGCATTTT.

The chain links TRBV28 to TRBJ1-1, with 10 bases identical to TRBD1. The CDR3 has 16 amino acids. CDR1 and CDR2 from the germline V gene are MDHEN and SYDVKM. V was clipped by 6 bases and J by 1 base; unmatched bases: 8. The CDR3 nucleotides read TGTGCCAGCAGCCAGACAGGGGGCGTGGGGAACACTGAAGCTTTCTTT. It encodes CASSQTGGVGNTEAFF.

The V call is TRBV30, the J call TRBJ2-7; D not resolved. The V end was cut by 3 bases, the J end by 6 bases, with 9 bases between. Per the germline V gene, CDR1 is GTSNPN and CDR2 is SVGIG (reference sequence). The CDR3 is 11 residues long. CDR3 protein: CAWRIRSEQYF. Here the CDR3 DNA reads TGTGCCTGGAGGATAAGGTCCGAGCAGTACTTC.

This clone was found a few times. V gene TRBV2 combines with J gene TRBJ2-4; 7 positions agree with TRBD2. V dropped 6 bases and J dropped 6; count of bases not matched to a gene: 8. The CDR3 is 14 amino acids. Germline CDR1 reads SNHLY; CDR2 reads FYNNEI. The CDR3 region has the DNA TGTGCCAGCAGGGAGCGGGAAGGTCTAAACATTCAGTACTTC. Residues: CASREREGLNIQYF.

This chain joins TRBV15 and TRBJ1-5; D call uncertain. The length of the CDR3 is 12 residues. Per germline, CDR1 LNHNV and CDR2 YYDKDF (reference sequence). Trimming cost V 5 bases and J 6 bases, with 8 bases left between them. The chain's CDR3 is CATSEGFQPQHF. The CDR3 DNA is TGTGCCACCAGCGAAGGGTTTCAGCCCCAGCATTTT.

This clone was seen once. V and J are TRBV30 and TRBJ1-1, with D unclear. CDR1 is GTSNPN, CDR2 SVGIG, per germline (reference sequence). Trimming shortened V by 3 bases and J by 3 bases, and 11 bases separated the two germline ends. The CDR3 extends over 13 amino acids. Here the CDR3 reads CAWSETIDTEAFF. The CDR3 coding sequence is TGTGCCTGGAGCGAAACGATCGACACTGAAGCTTTCTTT.

CDR3 nucleotides: TGTGCCAGCAGTTTATCCTACTCCTTGGCTGCTTTCTTT. The encoded protein is CASSLSYSLAAFF. The rearrangement uses TRBV27 and TRBJ1-1, with D unresolved. With 0 bases removed from V and 11 bases from J, the gap between germline ends came to 13 bases. The CDR3 is made up of 13 amino acids. CDR1 is MNHEY, CDR2 SMNVEV, per germline (reference sequence).

The rearrangement links TRBV6-6 to TRBJ2-1; D remains unclear. CDR3 size: 16 residues. Per germline, CDR1 MNHNY and CDR2 SVGAGI (reference sequence). Trimming took 5 bases from V and 0 from J, leaving 14 bases between them. CDR3 sequence (DNA): TGTGCCAGCAGTGCCGCCGGCGGTAGCTCCTACAATGAGCAGTTCTTC. As protein: CASSAAGGSSYNEQFF.

This chain joins TRBV6-1 and TRBJ1-5; weak D call: TRBD1 (6 bases). Trimming left V 4 bases short and J 6 bases short, with 13 bases between. Germline CDR1 MNHNS, CDR2 SASEGT. The CDR3 extends over 14 amino acids. CDR3 bases: TGTGCCAGCAGTGCTACAGGGCAGGGTCAGCCCCAGCATTTT. Its translation: CASSATGQGQPQHF.

This rearrangement joins TRBV6-5 to TRBJ1-1; 7 bases map to TRBD1. Losses at the gene ends were 6 bases for V and 5 bases for J; bases not matched to a gene: 9. CDR1 is MNHEY, CDR2 SVGAGI, per germline. CDR3 length: 14 amino acids. Here the CDR3 DNA reads TGTGCCAGCAGATACACGACAGGGCAGACTGAAGCTTTCTTT. Amino acid sequence: CASRYTTGQTEAFF.

J is TRBJ1-1 and V is TRBV5-1, with 11 bases fitting TRBD1. The CDR3 has 17 residues. The ends lost 6 bases at V and 0 bases at J; junction bases unmatched: 10. Germline CDR1 reads SGHRS; CDR2 reads YFSETQ. Here the CDR3 reads CASNQRGQGAMNTEAFF. For the CDR3, the DNA is TGCGCCAGCAACCAACGAGGACAGGGGGCTATGAACACTGAAGCTTTCTTT. Drawing the rest from reference TRBV5-1 and TRBJ1-1, the complete variable domain is KAGVTQTPRYLIKTRGQQVTLSCSPISGHRSVSWYQQTPGQGLQFLFEYFSETQRNKGNFPGRFSGRQFSNSRSEMNVSTLELGDSALYLCASNQRGQGAMNTEAFFGQGTRLTVV.

The CDR3 is CASSLIGEATSYTF. CDR3 bases: TGTGCCAGCAGCTTGATAGGGGAGGCCACAAGCTACACCTTC. This chain connects TRBV5-4 to TRBJ1-2, with D maybe TRBD1 (5 bases). There are 14 residues in the CDR3. V lost 1 base to trimming and J lost 9 bases, with 16 bases between them. The germline CDR1 and CDR2 sequences are SGHNT and YYREEE (reference sequence).

The chain carries TRBV28 and TRBJ2-5; tentatively, D is TRBD1 (5 bases). Trimming cost V 5 bases and J 5 bases, with 21 bases left between them. Germline V lookup: CDR1 MDHEN, CDR2 SYDVKM. This CDR3 has 16 amino acids. This CDR3 reads CASSTPPSGPLETQYF. The CDR3 bases are TGTGCCAGCAGTACCCCCCCGTCAGGGCCTCTGGAGACCCAGTACTTC.

The sample holds one count of this clone. CDR3 loop: CAWSALMSPARPPSGNTIYF. CDR3 sequence (DNA): TGTGCCTGGAGTGCCCTGATGTCGCCGGCTCGGCCCCCCTCTGGAAACACCATATATTTT. This rearrangement joins TRBV30 to TRBJ1-3; the D is unclear. The germline V and J ends were trimmed by 1 base and 0 bases, with 25 bases remaining between them. From germline, CDR1 is GTSNPN and CDR2 SVGIG (reference sequence). This CDR3 comprises 20 residues.

This sequence joins TRBV30 and TRBJ2-6, with D possibly TRBD1 on 6 matching bases. V was clipped by 4 bases and J by 0 bases, with 13 bases between them. The length of the CDR3 is 16 residues. Germline V gene data show CDR1 as GTSNPN and CDR2 as SVGIG (reference sequence). The CDR3, as DNA: TGTGCCTGGATCGCGACAGGCGGCTCTGGGGCCAACGTCCTGACTTTC. The encoded protein is CAWIATGGSGANVLTF.

The chain recombines TRBV6-1 with TRBJ2-7; D gene unclear. The V end was cut by 2 bases, the J end by 2 bases, with 13 bases between. Germline assignment: CDR1 MNHNS and CDR2 SASEGT. This CDR3 spans 15 amino acids. CDR3 sequence: CASSEIGDRTYEQYF. CDR3 in DNA: TGTGCCAGCAGTGAAATTGGCGACCGAACCTACGAGCAGTACTTC.

The chain has TRBV30 and TRBJ2-3; perhaps TRBD1 as D (7 bases). Trimming left V 3 bases short and J 4 bases short, with 8 bases between. The germline gives CDR1 GTSNPN, CDR2 SVGIG (reference sequence). The CDR3 is 12 amino acids. The CDR3 nucleotides read TGTGCCTGGAGCAGGGGGGCAGATACGCAGTATTTT. This gives the protein CAWSRGADTQYF.